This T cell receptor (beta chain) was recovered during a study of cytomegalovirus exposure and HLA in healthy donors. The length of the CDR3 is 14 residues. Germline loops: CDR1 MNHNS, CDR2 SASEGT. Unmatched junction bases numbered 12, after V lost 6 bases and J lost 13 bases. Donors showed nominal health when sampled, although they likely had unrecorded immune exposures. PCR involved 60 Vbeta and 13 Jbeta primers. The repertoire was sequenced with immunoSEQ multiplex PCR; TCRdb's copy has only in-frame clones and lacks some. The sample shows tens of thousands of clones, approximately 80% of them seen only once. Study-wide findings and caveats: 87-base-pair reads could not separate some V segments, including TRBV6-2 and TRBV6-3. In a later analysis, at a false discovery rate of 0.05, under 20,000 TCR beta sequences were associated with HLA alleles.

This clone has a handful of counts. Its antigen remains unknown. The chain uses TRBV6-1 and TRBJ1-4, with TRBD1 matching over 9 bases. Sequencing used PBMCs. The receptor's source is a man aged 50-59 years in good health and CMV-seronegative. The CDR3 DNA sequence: TGTGCCAGCAGGTCCGGGACAGGGATCAAGAGACTGTTTTTT. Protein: CASRSGTGIKRLFF.